This TCR beta chain originates from a study of HIV-infected patients and healthy controls. This clonotype appeared many times. Its antigen is not identified. Findings of the study overall: HLA types of the donors remained undetermined. Compared with controls, mean Gini indices were significantly raised in HIV-infected repertoires, possibly indicating oligoclonality.

Germline V gene data show CDR1 as MDHEN and CDR2 as SYDVKM. The V and J ends lost 6 bases and 7 bases respectively, with 21 bases between them. This CDR3 has 15 residues. The repertoire came from unfractionated whole blood and reflected all unsorted peripheral T cells. cDNA was made from roughly 470 ng RNA using alpha and beta constant primers. Separate chain-specific third strand synthesis with multiplexing indices produced the alpha and beta libraries. A single primer pair per chain amplified all rearrangements, with per-molecule barcodes. The SP2 site served as the priming point for second strand synthesis. From the 5' RACE reads, TCRdb called clonotypes with MiXCR, one entry per CDR3 protein. The table records about 18,000 distinct CDR3 sequences, 9% to 10% of them present only once.

Sequencing was done on a sample of blood. This chain uses TRBV28 with TRBJ1-1; D unclear. This clonotype originated in an adult in good health. CDR3 protein: CASSLTGISVSEAFF. Here the CDR3 DNA reads TGTGCCAGCAGCCTTACCGGGATCTCAGTGAGTGAAGCTTTCTTT.